The clone carrying this T cell receptor (beta chain) has just a few counts. Between the trimmed V and J ends, which lost 3 bases and 0 bases, there was a span of 8 bases. The CDR3 is made up of 15 amino acids. From germline, CDR1 is SGHAT and CDR2 FQNNGV. The data were taken from a study of T cells in Graves' hyperthyroidism and ophthalmopathy. Amplification of TCR beta CDR3 regions was performed using RNA transcripts as template. In the first-round RT-PCR of the TCR CDR3, the HTBI primer set was used. From the multiplex PCR reads, TCRdb called clonotypes with MiXCR, one entry per CDR3 protein. The sample lists 650,000 to 850,000 distinct CDR3 sequences, around 19% occurring once. Uncontrolled infection, other autoimmune disease, pregnancy or lactation excluded patients.

Sequencing was done on a sample of blood. The chain recombines TRBV11-2 with TRBJ1-4; no definite D call. The source of this sequence is a woman between 45 and 60 years old with Graves' hyperthyroidism that later progressed to Graves' ophthalmopathy. DNA of the CDR3: TGTGCCAGCAGCTTGGGGTTCTCAACTAATGAAAAACTGTTTTTT. Translation: CASSLGFSTNEKLFF.